This T cell receptor beta chain was obtained from a study of T cell changes during pregnancy in multiple sclerosis. The V gene's germline CDR1 is MNHEY and CDR2 SVGAGI. The CDR3 covers 14 residues. Trimming removed 0 bases from V and 9 bases from J, with 12 bases in between. Here immunoSEQ multiplex PCR was the method, and the copy in TCRdb shows in-frame clones only, minus some. Found here are around 100,000 clones, about 89% of them singletons; the top ten hold about 3%. This chain uses TRBV6-5 with TRBJ2-1, with D maybe TRBD1 (6 bases). The starting material was peripheral blood, obtained after pregnancy. This TCR was sampled from a female donor with multiple sclerosis, enrolled in a pregnancy study. The chain's CDR3 is CASSYSSAGVEQFF. The CDR3 coding sequence is TGTGCCAGCAGTTACTCCAGCGCAGGGGTTGAGCAGTTCTTC.